One T cell receptor (beta chain) is described in this entry. This specimen comes from a study of regulatory T cells in long-lasting Graves disease. CDR1 ENHRY and CDR2 SYGVKD come from the germline V gene. The CDR3 is 14 amino acids. The TCR beta library used iRepertoire HTBI primers with Arm-PCR amplification of CDR3. TCRdb independently ran MiXCR on the multiplex PCR reads; one entry per CDR3 protein. The top ten clones hold less than 30% of a sample with 300,000 to 400,000 distinct CDR3 sequences, less than 20% of them seen once. Time point denoted: persistent/refractory GD, antithyroid drugs over 5 years with positive TRAb. Scientists built the TCR library using RNA that was extracted from PBMCs. The guidelines of the American Thyroid Association were the basis for diagnosing Graves' disease.

The sequence derives from a female donor with Graves disease. The chain joins TRBV10-3 to TRBJ2-5; 7 bases are shared with TRBD1. Near its end, the DNA agrees better with TRBJ2-1, so the J call may be wrong. The sequencing here drew on peripheral blood mononuclear cells (PBMCs), taken when the disease was refractory, from a patient treated with antithyroid drugs. Here the CDR3 DNA reads TGTGCCACCCTTAGCGTACAGGGGCACAATGAGCAGTTCTTC. Residues: CATLSVQGHNEQFF.